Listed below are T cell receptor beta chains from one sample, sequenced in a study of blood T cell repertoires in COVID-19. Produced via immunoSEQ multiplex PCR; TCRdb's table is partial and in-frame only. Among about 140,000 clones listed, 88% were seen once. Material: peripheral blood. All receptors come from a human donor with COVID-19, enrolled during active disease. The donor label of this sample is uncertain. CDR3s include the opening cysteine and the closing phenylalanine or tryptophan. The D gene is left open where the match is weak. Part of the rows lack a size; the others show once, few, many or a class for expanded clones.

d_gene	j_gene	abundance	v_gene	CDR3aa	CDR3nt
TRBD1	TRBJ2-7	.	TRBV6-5	CASRVDAGGEQYF	TGTGCCAGCAGAGTCGACGCAGGGGGCGAGCAGTACTTC
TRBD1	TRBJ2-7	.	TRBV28	CASSSTDRAHEQYF	TGTGCCAGCAGTTCCACGGACAGGGCCCACGAGCAGTACTTC
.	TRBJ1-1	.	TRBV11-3	CASSFTRVTEAFF	TGTGCCAGCAGCTTCACCAGGGTTACTGAAGCTTTCTTT
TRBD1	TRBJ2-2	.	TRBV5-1	CASSPGQGPGELFF	TGCGCCAGCAGCCCGGGACAGGGCCCCGGGGAGCTGTTTTTT
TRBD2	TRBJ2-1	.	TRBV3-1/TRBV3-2	CASSQENGLAVDEQFF	TGTGCCAGCAGCCAAGAAAACGGACTAGCGGTCGATGAGCAGTTCTTC
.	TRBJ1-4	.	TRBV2	CASRRDNEKLFF	TGTGCCAGCAGGCGGGATAATGAAAAACTGTTTTTT
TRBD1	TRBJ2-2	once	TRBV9	CASSADRVPTGELFF	TGTGCCAGCAGCGCGGACAGGGTCCCCACCGGGGAGCTGTTTTTT
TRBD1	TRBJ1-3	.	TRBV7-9	CASSLAYTGAGNTIYF	TGTGCCAGCAGCTTAGCCTATACAGGGGCCGGAAACACCATATATTTT
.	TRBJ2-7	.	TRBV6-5	CASRKQGPEQYF	TGTGCCAGCAGAAAACAGGGCCCCGAGCAGTACTTC
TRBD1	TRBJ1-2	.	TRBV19	CASSFRDRDSGYTF	TGTGCCAGTAGTTTCCGGGACAGGGATTCTGGCTACACCTTC
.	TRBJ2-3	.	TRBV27	CASSLLTGPLGDTQYF	TGTGCCAGCAGTTTGCTTACAGGGCCCCTTGGAGATACGCAGTATTTT
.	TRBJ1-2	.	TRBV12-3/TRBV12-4	CASSLAGYGYTF	TGTGCCAGCAGTTTAGCCGGGTATGGCTACACCTTC
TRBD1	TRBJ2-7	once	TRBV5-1	CASRGQGSSYEQYF	TGCGCCAGCAGAGGACAGGGAAGCTCCTACGAGCAGTACTTC
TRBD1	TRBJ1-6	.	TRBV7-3	CASSLTGDNSPLHF	TGTGCCAGCAGCCTCACAGGGGATAATTCACCCCTCCACTTT
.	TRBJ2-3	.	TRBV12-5	CASGLVLPRGTDTQYF	TGTGCTAGTGGTTTGGTACTCCCGCGGGGCACAGATACGCAGTATTTT
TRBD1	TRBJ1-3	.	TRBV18	CASSSGQGAIGNTIYF	TGTGCCAGCTCATCGGGACAGGGGGCGATTGGAAACACCATATATTTT
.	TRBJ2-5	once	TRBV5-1	CASSLGLKQETQYF	TGCGCCAGCAGCTTGGGACTGAAACAAGAGACCCAGTACTTC
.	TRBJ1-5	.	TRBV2	CASSEAQGAQPQHF	TGTGCCAGCAGTGAAGCGCAGGGCGCCCAGCCCCAGCATTTT
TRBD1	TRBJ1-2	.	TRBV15	CATSTRTGPAKNYGYTF	TGTGCCACCAGCACCCGGACAGGTCCCGCAAAGAACTATGGCTACACCTTC
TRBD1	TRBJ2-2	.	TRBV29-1	CSVGDRGVGGELFF	TGCAGCGTTGGGGACAGGGGAGTTGGCGGGGAGCTGTTTTTT
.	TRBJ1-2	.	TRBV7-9	CASLPGGERSYTF	TGTGCCAGCTTGCCCGGGGGGGAGCGTAGCTACACCTTC
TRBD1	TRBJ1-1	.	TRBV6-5	CASSNRGSEAFF	TGTGCCAGCAGTAACAGGGGGAGTGAAGCTTTCTTT
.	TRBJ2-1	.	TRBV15	CATGRDKGLGNEQFF	TGTGCCACCGGCAGAGATAAGGGGTTGGGGAATGAGCAGTTCTTC
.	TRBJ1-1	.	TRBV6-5	CASSRDPGENTEAFF	TGTGCCAGCAGTCGGGACCCGGGGGAGAACACTGAAGCTTTCTTT
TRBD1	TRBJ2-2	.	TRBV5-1	CASSRKTGGAGTGELFF	TGCGCCAGCAGCAGGAAAACAGGGGGCGCGGGCACCGGGGAGCTGTTTTTT
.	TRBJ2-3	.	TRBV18	CASSPGPGITDTQYF	TGTGCCAGCTCCCCGGGCCCCGGGATCACAGATACGCAGTATTTT
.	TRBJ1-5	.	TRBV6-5	CASTPTGNNQPQHF	TGTGCCAGCACCCCAACGGGGAACAATCAGCCCCAGCATTTT
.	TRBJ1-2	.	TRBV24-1	CATSAQNYGYTF	TGTGCCACCAGTGCACAGAACTATGGCTACACCTTC
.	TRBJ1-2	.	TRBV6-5	CASSYSRANYGYTF	TGTGCCAGCAGTTACTCGAGGGCTAACTATGGCTACACCTTC
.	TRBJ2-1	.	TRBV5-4	CASSPQGGGGYEQFF	TGTGCCAGCAGCCCCCAAGGGGGGGGCGGCTATGAGCAGTTCTTC
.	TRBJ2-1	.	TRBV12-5	CASGPDWGRDEQFF	TGTGCTAGTGGGCCGGACTGGGGAAGGGATGAGCAGTTCTTC
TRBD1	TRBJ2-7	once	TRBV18	CASSPGDSALHEQYF	TGTGCCAGCTCACCAGGGGACAGCGCCCTCCACGAGCAGTACTTC
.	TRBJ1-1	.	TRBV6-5	CASRSPGRNTEAFF	TGTGCCAGCAGATCCCCGGGTCGAAACACTGAAGCTTTCTTT
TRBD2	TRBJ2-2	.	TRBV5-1	CASSIAPLAGNTGELFF	TGCGCCAGCAGCATTGCCCCACTAGCGGGAAACACCGGGGAGCTGTTTTTT
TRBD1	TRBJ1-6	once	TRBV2	CASKGPGTGAFAPLHF	TGTGCCAGCAAAGGGCCTGGGACAGGGGCTTTTGCACCCCTCCACTTT
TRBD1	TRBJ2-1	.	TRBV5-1	CASRPDRDNEQFF	TGCGCCAGCCGACCGGACAGGGATAATGAGCAGTTCTTC
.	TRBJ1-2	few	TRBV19	CASSNRELRNGYTF	TGTGCCAGTAGTAACCGGGAGCTTAGGAATGGCTACACCTTC
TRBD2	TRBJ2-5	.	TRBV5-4	CASSTLAGDLGETQYF	TGTGCCAGCAGCACCTTAGCGGGGGATCTCGGGGAGACCCAGTACTTC
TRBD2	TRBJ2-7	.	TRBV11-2	CASSNHLADYYEQYF	TGTGCCAGCAGCAATCATCTAGCGGATTACTACGAGCAGTACTTC
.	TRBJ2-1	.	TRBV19	CASSISGRLARGDEQFF	TGTGCCAGTAGTATATCAGGTCGGCTAGCCCGTGGGGATGAGCAGTTCTTC
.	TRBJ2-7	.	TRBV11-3	CASSDSGVGPYEQYF	TGTGCCAGCAGCGACAGTGGAGTGGGTCCTTACGAGCAGTACTTC
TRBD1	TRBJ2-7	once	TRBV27	CASRRTGAYEQYF	TGTGCCAGCAGGCGGACAGGGGCCTACGAGCAGTACTTC
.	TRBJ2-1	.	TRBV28	CASRLRGEQFF	TGTGCCAGCCGCCTCAGGGGTGAGCAGTTCTTC
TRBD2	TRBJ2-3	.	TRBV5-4	CASSFRLAGADTQYF	TGTGCCAGCAGCTTCCGACTAGCGGGGGCAGATACGCAGTATTTT
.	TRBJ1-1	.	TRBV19	CASSFLLSTEAFF	TGTGCCAGTAGTTTCCTTTTGAGCACTGAAGCTTTCTTT
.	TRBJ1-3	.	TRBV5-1	CASSQGGSGNTIYF	TGCGCCAGCTCCCAAGGGGGCTCTGGAAACACCATATATTTT
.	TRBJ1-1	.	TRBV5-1	CASSLGTENTEAFF	TGCGCCAGCAGCTTGGGGACAGAGAACACTGAAGCTTTCTTT
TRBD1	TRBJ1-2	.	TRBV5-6	CASSWGQGAYGYTF	TGTGCCAGCAGCTGGGGACAGGGCGCGTATGGCTACACCTTC
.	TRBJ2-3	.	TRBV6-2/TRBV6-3	CASSYNSPITDTQYF	TGTGCCAGCAGTTACAACTCCCCGATCACAGATACGCAGTATTTT
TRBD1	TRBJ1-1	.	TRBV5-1	CASRKGTADTEAFF	TGCGCCAGCAGGAAGGGGACAGCGGACACTGAAGCTTTCTTT
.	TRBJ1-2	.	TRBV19	CASSIYAQGPYTF	TGTGCCAGTAGTATATATGCCCAGGGGCCCTACACCTTC
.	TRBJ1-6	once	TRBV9	CASSVDGESPLHF	TGTGCCAGCAGCGTAGACGGGGAGTCACCCCTCCACTTT
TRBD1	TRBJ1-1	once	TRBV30	CAWSSQGQVSTEAFF	TGTGCCTGGAGTTCCCAGGGACAGGTGTCCACTGAAGCTTTCTTT
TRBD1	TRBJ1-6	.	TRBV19	CASSIGQGADNSPLHF	TGTGCCAGTAGTATAGGACAGGGGGCCGATAATTCACCCCTCCACTTT
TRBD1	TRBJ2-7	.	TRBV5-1	CASSPRGQGSYEQYF	TGCGCCAGCAGCCCCCGGGGACAGGGTTCCTACGAGCAGTACTTC